Below, 19 T cell receptor beta chains from the same sample are listed, as sequenced in a study of regulatory T cells in long-lasting Graves disease. Time point: newly diagnosed GD, antithyroid drugs for less than 3 months. Preparation of the TCR library used RNA extracted from PBMCs. With iRepertoire HTBI primers and Arm-PCR of CDR3 regions, TCR beta libraries were built. MiXCR, applied by TCRdb to the multiplex PCR reads, yields one record per CDR3 protein. In the table there are 530,000 or so distinct CDR3 sequences, around 16% of which are singletons. These data were also reused for a study on T cells in Graves' hyperthyroidism and ophthalmopathy.

The input for sequencing was peripheral blood mononuclear cells (PBMCs), taken at new diagnosis, from a patient treated with antithyroid drugs. Receptors were obtained from a young man with Graves disease.

The gene calls are TRBV10-3 and TRBJ2-7, with a possible D match to TRBD1 (6 bases). Germline values: CDR1 ENHRY, CDR2 SYGVKD. CDR3 size: 14 residues. Trimming left V 4 bases short and J 0 bases short, with 10 bases between. The CDR3 reads CAISGQGSSYEQYF. CDR3 nucleotide sequence: TGTGCCATCAGTGGGCAGGGGAGCTCCTACGAGCAGTACTTC.

This chain connects TRBV7-2 to TRBJ1-5; 8 bases agree with TRBD1. V dropped 5 bases and J dropped 5; count of bases not matched to a gene: 8. In germline, CDR1 is SGHTA, CDR2 FQGNSA. This CDR3 has 15 residues. The CDR3 loop is CASSPGTGNDQPQHF. CDR3 bases: TGTGCCAGCAGCCCCGGGACAGGTAACGATCAGCCCCAGCATTTT.

Ten or more counts support this clonotype. The chain joins TRBV20-1 to TRBJ2-3; TRBD2 aligns across 11 bases. Per germline, CDR1 DFQATT and CDR2 SNEGSKA (reference sequence). J was trimmed by 2 bases and V by 6 bases; bases with no gene match: 7. CDR3 size: 15 residues. CDR3 DNA: TGCAGTGCCAGGAGGGGACTAGCGGTCACAGATACGCAGTATTTT. Amino acid sequence: CSARRGLAVTDTQYF.

This clonotype was observed at least ten times. The chain recombines TRBV20-1 with TRBJ1-2, with TRBD1 matching 11 bases. V was pared by 4 bases and J by 14 bases, with 12 bases of the junction left unmatched. The CDR3 spans 13 residues. In germline, CDR1 is DFQATT, CDR2 SNEGSKA (reference sequence). The CDR3 bases are TGCAGTGCTATTGCTACGGACAGGGGGCAGGGGACCTTC. It codes for CSAIATDRGQGTF.

This rearrangement joins TRBV11-2 to TRBJ2-1; D gene uncertain. This CDR3 has 14 residues. From germline, CDR1 is SGHAT and CDR2 FQNNGV. V dropped 1 base and J dropped 6 bases, with 10 bases sitting between them. The CDR3 loop is CASSLAQPSNEQFF. For the CDR3, the DNA is TGTGCCAGCAGCTTAGCTCAGCCTTCCAATGAGCAGTTCTTC.

V is TRBV5-1 and J is TRBJ1-1; D perhaps matches TRBD1 (5 bases). The CDR3 runs to 14 residues. In germline, CDR1 is SGHRS, CDR2 YFSETQ. Trimming pared 0 bases from V and 3 bases from J, leaving 9 bases between. CDR3 sequence: CASSLDGGDTEAFF. The CDR3 region has the DNA TGCGCCAGCAGCTTGGACGGGGGTGACACTGAAGCTTTCTTT.

Many counts were recorded for this clonotype. This chain links TRBV18 with TRBJ2-7; TRBD2 might be the D (6 bases). Trimming pared 3 bases from V and 5 bases from J, leaving 11 bases between. Germline V CDR1 and CDR2: KGHSH, LQKENI. CDR3 size: 13 residues. CDR3 in DNA: TGTGCCAGCTCACCTTGGGGGGTTGACGAGCAGTACTTC. Translating it yields CASSPWGVDEQYF.

This clonotype was recorded many times. The chain combines TRBV7-2 with TRBJ2-7, with TRBD1 as a possible D gene (6 bases). Germline V gene lookup returns CDR1 SGHTA and CDR2 FQGNSA. The CDR3 has 13 residues. The V gene lost 4 bases and the J gene lost 12 bases, with 19 bases spanning the gap. DNA of the CDR3: TGTGCCAGCAGCTACCAGGACAGAGGTATTCGGTACTTC. Translating it yields CASSYQDRGIRYF.

The table lists this clonotype with many counts. Written as DNA, the CDR3 is TGTGCCAGCAGTTTAGGTCTAGCGTCAGGTAGCAATGAGCAGTTCTTC. Its translation: CASSLGLASGSNEQFF. The chain links TRBV12-3 or TRBV12-4 to TRBJ2-1; a weak D match, TRBD2 (6 bases). The CDR3 length is 16 residues. Trimming stripped 1 base from V and 6 bases from J, with 16 bases between.

This clonotype was seen repeatedly, ten times or more. J is TRBJ2-3 and V is TRBV4-2, with 7 bases that match TRBD1. TRBJ2-7 explains the end of the DNA better; the J call may be wrong. Germline CDR1 is LGHNA and CDR2 is YNFKEQ. The CDR3 extends over 14 amino acids. The CDR3 nucleotides read TGTGCCAGCAGCCAGACAGGGACAGACTACGAGCAGTACTTC. Amino acid sequence: CASSQTGTDYEQYF.

This clonotype was seen at least ten times. The V gene is TRBV6-1, the J gene TRBJ2-2; D is ambiguous. This CDR3 region has 14 residues. V gave up 4 bases and J gave up 1 base, with 7 bases separating them. Germline CDR1 and CDR2: MNHNS and SASEGT. Here the CDR3 DNA reads TGTGCCAGCAGTGGGATCCGGAACACCGGGGAGCTGTTTTTT. This encodes CASSGIRNTGELFF.

The rearrangement uses TRBV30 and TRBJ2-7; D is perhaps TRBD1 or TRBD2 (5 bases each). Trimming stripped 1 base from V and 4 bases from J, with 8 bases between. This CDR3 region has 12 residues. The germline CDR1 and CDR2 sequences are GTSNPN and SVGIG (reference sequence). The CDR3 sequence: CAWSGGLYEQYF. In DNA form, the CDR3 reads TGTGCCTGGAGTGGGGGGTTGTACGAGCAGTACTTC.

This clonotype has a count of ten or more. The rearrangement links TRBV28 to TRBJ2-2; D not resolved. The V end lost 5 bases, the J end lost 5 bases, and 15 bases lay between the germline ends. The germline V gene encodes CDR1 MDHEN and CDR2 SYDVKM. The CDR3 is 15 residues long. DNA of the CDR3: TGTGCCAGCAGTCGACTCCTGTTGGGGACCGGGGAGCTGTTTTTT. Amino acids: CASSRLLLGTGELFF.

This clonotype was seen only a few times. V usage is TRBV5-5 and J usage is TRBJ2-7; 9 positions match TRBD1. Germline assignment: CDR1 SGHKS and CDR2 YYEKEE (reference sequence). CDR3 length equals 14 residues. The V and J ends lost 4 bases and 3 bases, in that order; junction bases with no gene match: 5. CDR3 amino acids: CASSETGGDYEQYF. The CDR3 coding sequence is TGTGCCAGCAGCGAGACAGGGGGGGACTACGAGCAGTACTTC.

This clonotype was observed at least ten times. The V call is TRBV2, the J call TRBJ2-7; a possible D gene is TRBD2 (5 bases). V was shortened by 8 bases and J by 1 base, with 12 bases between the two germline ends. The CDR3 is 13 amino acids. Germline V gene sequence: CDR1 SNHLY, CDR2 FYNNEI. CDR3 nucleotides: TGTGCCAGCGGGGTGGAGGCGTCCTACGAGCAGTACTTC. This encodes CASGVEASYEQYF.

This clonotype was picked up many times. The rearrangement joins TRBV27 to TRBJ2-2; 7 nucleotides match TRBD2. Germline values: CDR1 MNHEY, CDR2 SMNVEV (reference sequence). CDR3 length: 14 residues. Trimming removed 4 bases from V and 6 bases from J; junction bases left unmatched: 5. As DNA, the CDR3 is TGTGCCAGCAGTTCTGGACTAGAAGCCGGGGAGCTGTTTTTT. Its protein is CASSSGLEAGELFF.

About this clonotype itself: A much larger clone lies one base from this, so it may be a read error. This chain links TRBV27 with TRBJ2-3, with no clear D. The CDR3 is 14 residues long. CDR1 and CDR2 (germline): MNHEY, SMNVEV (reference sequence). For the CDR3, the DNA is TGTGTCAGCAGTTTATCCCTAATCACAGATACGCAGTATTTT. Translating it yields CVSSLSLITDTQYF.

This clonotype has at least ten counts. The chain has TRBV2 and TRBJ2-1; no definite D call. The CDR3 consists of 15 residues. V was shortened by 6 bases and J by 1 base, with 13 bases between the two germline ends. Germline V CDR1 and CDR2: SNHLY, FYNNEI. The CDR3 sequence: CASSNHERSYNEQFF. The CDR3 nucleotides read TGTGCCAGCAGCAACCACGAGAGATCCTACAATGAGCAGTTCTTC.

This clonotype has at least ten counts. The chain recombines TRBV30 with TRBJ1-3; TRBD1 is a possible D gene (5 bases). CDR1 GTSNPN and CDR2 SVGIG come from the germline V gene (reference sequence). Trimming shortened V by 0 bases and J by 4 bases, and 7 bases separated the two germline ends. The CDR3 contains 13 residues. DNA for the CDR3: TGTGCCTGGAGTGTACGGGACGGAAACACCATATATTTT. This sequence encodes CAWSVRDGNTIYF.